This paragraph reports one T cell receptor beta chain. Its matching antigen is unknown. This entry belongs to a study of cytomegalovirus exposure and HLA in healthy donors. The V and J ends lost 3 bases and 7 bases, in that order; junction bases with no gene match: 3. The CDR3 length is 13 residues. Per germline, CDR1 GTSNPN and CDR2 SVGIG (reference sequence). Broader study findings: Fewer N-insertions than the roughly 630-donor mean were reportedly shown by an Asian-associated ancestry cluster in a later analysis. Later analysis associated a missense DCLRE1C variant with TCR beta V- and J-gene trimming. Accurate prediction of HLA-A and HLA-B alleles (for most subjects) was reportedly achieved from TCR beta sequences.

Primers included in the PCR were 60 Vbeta and 13 Jbeta primers. The data were produced by immunoSEQ multiplex PCR, yet TCRdb's version contains in-frame clones alone and is incomplete. The sample yields approximately 100,000 clones, 65% seen once. The clonotype was recovered from a man aged 25-45 years in good health and CMV-seropositive. The sample consisted of PBMCs. This sequence joins TRBV30 and TRBJ2-2; 9 bases match TRBD1. In DNA, the CDR3 is TGTGCCTGGAGGGACAGGGGAGGCGGGGAGCTGTTTTTT. Amino acid sequence: CAWRDRGGGELFF.